This T cell receptor (beta chain) was sequenced during a study of OX40 agonist ivuxolimab in advanced cancers. In the study overall: Ivuxolimab was an agonistic, fully human IgG2 monoclonal antibody directed against OX40 (CD134), a costimulatory receptor. Peripheral TCRbeta sequencing aimed to test whether ivuxolimab altered TCR sequence diversity and caused clonal T-cell expansion. Partial responses occurred in three dose-escalation patients: two with cutaneous melanoma and one with hepatocellular carcinoma. In the dose-escalation cohort, around four fifths of patients were male, and the mean age was roughly 60 years, with a range of roughly 20 to 80. The paper covers the monotherapy dose-escalation part of the phase I ivuxolimab trial, which included N ≈ 57 patients. Of the roughly 53 patients in dose escalation, about 20 had hepatocellular carcinoma, about 15 had melanoma, 9 had renal cell carcinoma and 9 had head and neck cancer. Intravenous ivuxolimab was administered to patients every 2 weeks at six dose levels: 0.01, 0.1, 0.3, 1.5, 3 and 10 mg/kg. Patients were allowed to have had prior anti-PD-1, anti-PD-L1 or anti-CTLA-4 therapy, and 40% of the dose-escalation patients had previously received checkpoint inhibitors.

Results and caveats for the whole study, not just this receptor: Partial responders in the 0.1-3.0 mg/kg groups had among the lowest normalized peripheral clonal expansion, especially among CD8+ T cells. At doses of 0.1 to 3.0 mg/kg, clonal expansion of both CD4+ and CD8+ blood T cells was observed from baseline to week 6. After ivuxolimab, more expanded clones were found on average in CD8+ T cells than in CD4+ T cells. Antigen specificity was not determined for the clonally expanded peripheral T cells. Low levels of normalized T-cell clonal expansion were also seen in some nonresponding patients.

Patients with a history of autoimmune disease or receiving systemic immunosuppression were excluded from the trial. In every dose cohort, peripheral blood was drawn for TCR sequencing at baseline, cycle 4 day 1, and cycle 7 day 1. Samples were obtained from an open-label, multicenter, first-in-human phase I dose-escalation trial of ivuxolimab. Adults with locally advanced or metastatic melanoma, renal cell, hepatocellular, or head and neck squamous cell carcinoma were enrolled in the trial. Before TCR sequencing, CD4+ and CD8+ T cells were separately sorted from peripheral blood. To sequence the TCRbeta CDR3 region, genomic DNA was isolated from the sorted cells. The immunoSEQ Assay was used to sequence the TCRbeta CDR3 regions. The clones in this table, taken by TCRdb from immuneACCESS, are in-frame only. Not every clone is retained; where verified, under half of the shortfall comes from an unresolved V gene, and the cause of the rest is unknown. This sample lists approximately 44,000 clones; 65% to 85% were detected once. Clones ranked in the top ten supply 5.1% of the sample.

With regard to this clone: No cognate antigen has been identified for it. Base qualities were left out, and no much larger clone turns up one base away.

The cysteine opens and the phenylalanine closes a CDR3 of 19 amino acids. This entry keeps only the CDR3 DNA: 57 bases, framed from base 1. CDR1 and CDR2, per the germline V gene, are SGHRS and YFSETQ. V is reduced by 0 bases and J by 1 base, leaving a spacing of 20 bases between them. The TCR was taken from an adult with an advanced solid tumor such as melanoma, head and neck, liver or kidney cancer. This sample comprised CD4+ or CD8+ T cells sorted from blood, obtained in a trial of the OX40 agonist ivuxolimab. The chain is encoded by TRBV5-1 joined to TRBJ2-4, with no confidently assigned D gene. The CDR3 region has the sequence CASSLDRMRSLPAKNIQYF. The DNA is TGCGCCAGCAGCTTGGATAGGATGAGATCCCTTCCCGCCAAAAACATTCAGTACTTC.